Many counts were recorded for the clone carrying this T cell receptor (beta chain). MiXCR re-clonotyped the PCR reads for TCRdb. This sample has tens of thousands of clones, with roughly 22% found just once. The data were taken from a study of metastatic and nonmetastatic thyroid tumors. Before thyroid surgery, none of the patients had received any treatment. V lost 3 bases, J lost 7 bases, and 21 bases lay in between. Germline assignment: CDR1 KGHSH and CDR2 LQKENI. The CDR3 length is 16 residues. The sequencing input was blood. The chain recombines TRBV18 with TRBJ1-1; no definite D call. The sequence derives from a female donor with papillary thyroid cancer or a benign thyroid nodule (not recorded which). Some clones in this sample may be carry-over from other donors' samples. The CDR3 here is CASSPRRVEQQGEAFF. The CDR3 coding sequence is TGTGCCAGCTCACCCCGGAGAGTGGAACAGCAAGGTGAAGCTTTCTTT.